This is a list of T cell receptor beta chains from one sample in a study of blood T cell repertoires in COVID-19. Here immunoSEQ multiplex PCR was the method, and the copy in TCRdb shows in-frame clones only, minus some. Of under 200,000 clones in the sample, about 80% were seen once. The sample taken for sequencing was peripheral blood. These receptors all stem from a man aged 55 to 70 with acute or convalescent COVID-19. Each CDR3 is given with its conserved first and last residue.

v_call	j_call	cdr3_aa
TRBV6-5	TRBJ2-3	CASSRQGAGTDTQYF
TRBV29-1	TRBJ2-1	CSVAITSYNEQFF
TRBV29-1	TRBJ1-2	CSVESQSGTGGHYGYTF
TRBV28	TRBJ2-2	CASSVGLAGANTGELFF
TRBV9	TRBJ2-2	CASSARGLNTGELFF
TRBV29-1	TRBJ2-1	CSVELRDRDPYNEQFF
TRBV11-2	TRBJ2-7	CASTKPRESYEQYF
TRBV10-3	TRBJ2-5	CAISESTGGGYQETQYF
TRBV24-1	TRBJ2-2	CATSGGYPLTGELFF
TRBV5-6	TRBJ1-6	CASSPLQGAYSPLHF
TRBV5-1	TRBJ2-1	CASSKDRGEKKFF
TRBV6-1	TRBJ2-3	CASSAGSTKGTDTQYF